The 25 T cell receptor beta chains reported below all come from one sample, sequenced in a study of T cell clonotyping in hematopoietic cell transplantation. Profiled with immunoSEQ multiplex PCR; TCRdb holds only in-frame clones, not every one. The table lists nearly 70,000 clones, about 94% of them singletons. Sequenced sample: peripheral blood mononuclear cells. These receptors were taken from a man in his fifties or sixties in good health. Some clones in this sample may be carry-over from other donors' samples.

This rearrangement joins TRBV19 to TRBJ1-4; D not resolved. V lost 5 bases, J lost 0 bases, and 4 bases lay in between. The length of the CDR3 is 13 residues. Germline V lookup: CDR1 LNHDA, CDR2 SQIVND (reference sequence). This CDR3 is CASSDATNEKLFF. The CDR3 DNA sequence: TGTGCCAGTAGTGATGCAACTAATGAAAAACTGTTTTTT.

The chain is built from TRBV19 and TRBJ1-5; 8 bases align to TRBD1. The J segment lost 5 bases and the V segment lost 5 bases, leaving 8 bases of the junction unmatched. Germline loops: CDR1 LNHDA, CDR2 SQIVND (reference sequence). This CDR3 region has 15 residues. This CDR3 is CASSADGQGDQPQHF. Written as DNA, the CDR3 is TGTGCCAGTAGTGCGGACGGACAGGGAGATCAGCCCCAGCATTTT.

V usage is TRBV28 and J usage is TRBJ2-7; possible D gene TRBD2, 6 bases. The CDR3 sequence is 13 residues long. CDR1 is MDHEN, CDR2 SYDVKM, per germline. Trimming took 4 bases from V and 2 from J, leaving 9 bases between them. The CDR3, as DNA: TGTGCCAGCAGTTATGGGGGGACCTACGAGCAGTACTTC. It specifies CASSYGGTYEQYF.

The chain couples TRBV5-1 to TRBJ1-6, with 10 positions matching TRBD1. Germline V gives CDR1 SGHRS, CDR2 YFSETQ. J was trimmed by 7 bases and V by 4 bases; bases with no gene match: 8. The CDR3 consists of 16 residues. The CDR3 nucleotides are TGCGCCAGCAGCCAAGGGACAGGGGATGGGAATTCACCCCTCCACTTT. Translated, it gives CASSQGTGDGNSPLHF.

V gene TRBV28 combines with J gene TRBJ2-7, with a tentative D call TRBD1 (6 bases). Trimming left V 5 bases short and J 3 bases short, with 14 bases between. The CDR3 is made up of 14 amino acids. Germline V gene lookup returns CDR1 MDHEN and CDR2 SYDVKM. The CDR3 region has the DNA TGTGCCAGCAGTCCGTTAACAGGGATCTACGAGCAGTACTTC. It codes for CASSPLTGIYEQYF.

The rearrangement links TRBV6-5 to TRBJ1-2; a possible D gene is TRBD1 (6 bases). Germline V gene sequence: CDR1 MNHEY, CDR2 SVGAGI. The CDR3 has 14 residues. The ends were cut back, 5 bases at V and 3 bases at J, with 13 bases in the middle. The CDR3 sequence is CASSQQGIDYGYTF. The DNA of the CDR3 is TGTGCCAGCAGTCAACAGGGTATAGACTATGGCTACACCTTC.

Here the CDR3 DNA reads TGCAGCGTTGGGGGACAATACACTGAAGCTTTCTTT. It specifies CSVGGQYTEAFF. V usage is TRBV29-1 and J usage is TRBJ1-1; tentative D call: TRBD1 (6 bases). The CDR3 has 12 amino acids. V lost 4 bases and J lost 3, with 9 bases in between. Germline V gene sequence: CDR1 SQVTM, CDR2 ANQGSEA. The whole variable domain, filled in from reference TRBV29-1 and TRBJ1-1, reads SAVISQKPSRDICQRGTSLTIQCQVDSQVTMMFWYRQQPGQSLTLIATANQGSEATYESGFVIDKFPISRPNLTFSTLTVSNMSPEDSSIYLCSVGGQYTEAFFGQGTRLTVV.

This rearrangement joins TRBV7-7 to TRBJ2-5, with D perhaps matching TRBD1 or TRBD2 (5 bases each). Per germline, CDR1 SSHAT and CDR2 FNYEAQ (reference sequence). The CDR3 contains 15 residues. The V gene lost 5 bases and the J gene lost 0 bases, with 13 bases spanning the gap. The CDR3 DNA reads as TGTGCCAGCAGCGCCCAAGGGACGAACCAAGAGACCCAGTACTTC. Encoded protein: CASSAQGTNQETQYF.

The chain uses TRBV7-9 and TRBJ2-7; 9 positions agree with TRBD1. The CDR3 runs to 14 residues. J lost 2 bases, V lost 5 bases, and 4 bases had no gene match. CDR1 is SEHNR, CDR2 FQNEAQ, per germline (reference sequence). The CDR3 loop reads CASSPGQGTYEQYF. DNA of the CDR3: TGTGCCAGCAGCCCTGGACAGGGGACCTACGAGCAGTACTTC.

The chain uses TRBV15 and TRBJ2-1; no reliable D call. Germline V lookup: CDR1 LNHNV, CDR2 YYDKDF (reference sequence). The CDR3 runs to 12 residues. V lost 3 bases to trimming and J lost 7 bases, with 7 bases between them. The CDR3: CATSSIGNEQFF. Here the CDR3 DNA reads TGTGCCACCAGCAGTATCGGGAATGAGCAGTTCTTC.

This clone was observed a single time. The CDR3 DNA follows: TGTGCCAGCTACGGAAGCAGAGTTGGCAATCAGCCCCAGCATTTT. Its protein product is CASYGSRVGNQPQHF. The gene calls are TRBV28 and TRBJ1-5; D is undetermined. CDR1 and CDR2 from the germline V gene are MDHEN and SYDVKM. The CDR3 extends over 15 amino acids. The V gene lost 8 bases and the J gene lost 2 bases, with 16 bases spanning the gap.

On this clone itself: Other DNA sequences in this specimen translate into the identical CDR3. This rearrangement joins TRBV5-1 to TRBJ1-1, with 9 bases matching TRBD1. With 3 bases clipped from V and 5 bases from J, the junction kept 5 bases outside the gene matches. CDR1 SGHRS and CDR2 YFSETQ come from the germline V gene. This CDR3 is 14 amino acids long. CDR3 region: CASSSQGAGTEAFF. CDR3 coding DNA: TGCGCCAGCAGCTCACAGGGGGCAGGAACTGAAGCTTTCTTT.

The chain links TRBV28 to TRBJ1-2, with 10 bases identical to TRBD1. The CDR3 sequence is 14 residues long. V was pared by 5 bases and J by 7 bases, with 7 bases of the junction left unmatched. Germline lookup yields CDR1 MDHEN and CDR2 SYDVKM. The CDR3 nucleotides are TGTGCCAGCAGTACCGGACAGGGGGTCTCTGGCTACACCTTC. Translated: CASSTGQGVSGYTF.

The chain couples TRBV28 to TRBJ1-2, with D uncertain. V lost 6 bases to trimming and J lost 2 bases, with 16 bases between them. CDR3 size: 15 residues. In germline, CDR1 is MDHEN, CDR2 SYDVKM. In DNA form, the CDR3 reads TGTGCCAGCAGGCCTGAGGGAGCGCCGAACTATGGCTACACCTTC. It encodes CASRPEGAPNYGYTF.

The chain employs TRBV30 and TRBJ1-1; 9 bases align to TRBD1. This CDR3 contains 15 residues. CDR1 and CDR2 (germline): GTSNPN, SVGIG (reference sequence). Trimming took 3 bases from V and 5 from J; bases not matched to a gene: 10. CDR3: CAWRRDRGVRTEAFF. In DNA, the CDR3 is TGTGCCTGGAGGAGAGACAGGGGGGTAAGGACTGAAGCTTTCTTT.

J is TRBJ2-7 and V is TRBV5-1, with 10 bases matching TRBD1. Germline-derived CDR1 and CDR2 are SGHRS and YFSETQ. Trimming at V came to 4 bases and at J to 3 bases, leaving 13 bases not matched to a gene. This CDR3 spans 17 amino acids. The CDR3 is CASSDRGDRGTNYEQYF. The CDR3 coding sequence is TGCGCCAGCAGCGACCGGGGGGACAGGGGCACAAACTACGAGCAGTACTTC.

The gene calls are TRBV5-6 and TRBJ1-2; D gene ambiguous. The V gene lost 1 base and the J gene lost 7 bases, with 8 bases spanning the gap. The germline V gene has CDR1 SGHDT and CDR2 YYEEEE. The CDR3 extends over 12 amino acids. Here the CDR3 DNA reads TGTGCCAGCAGCTTGTGGTCTGCTGGCTACACCTTC. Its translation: CASSLWSAGYTF.

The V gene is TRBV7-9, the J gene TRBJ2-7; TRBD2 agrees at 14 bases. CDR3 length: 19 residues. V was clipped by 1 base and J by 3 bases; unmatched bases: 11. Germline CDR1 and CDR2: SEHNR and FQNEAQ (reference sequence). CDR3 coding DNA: TGTGCCAGCAGCTTAGGTCTTAGGACTAGCGGGGGGACCATCTACGAGCAGTACTTC. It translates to CASSLGLRTSGGTIYEQYF.

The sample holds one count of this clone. CDR3 loop: CASKSGGAGETQYF. Written as DNA, the CDR3 is TGTGCCAGCAAAAGCGGGGGGGCCGGAGAGACCCAGTACTTC. The chain recombines TRBV7-2 with TRBJ2-5, with TRBD2 identical over 10 bases. The CDR3 has 14 residues. CDR1 is SGHTA, CDR2 FQGNSA, per germline. The ends lost 7 bases at V and 4 bases at J; junction bases unmatched: 6.

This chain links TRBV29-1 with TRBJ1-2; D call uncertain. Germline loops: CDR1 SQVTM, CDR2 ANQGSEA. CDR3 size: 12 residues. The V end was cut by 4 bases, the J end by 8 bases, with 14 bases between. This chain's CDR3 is CSVVWSPGGYTF. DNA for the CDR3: TGCAGCGTTGTATGGAGCCCGGGCGGCTACACCTTC.

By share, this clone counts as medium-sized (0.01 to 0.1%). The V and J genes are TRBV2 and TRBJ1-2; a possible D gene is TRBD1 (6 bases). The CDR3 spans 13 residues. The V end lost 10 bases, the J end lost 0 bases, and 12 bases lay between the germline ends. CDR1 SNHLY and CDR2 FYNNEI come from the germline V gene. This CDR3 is CAKEQGTNYGYTF. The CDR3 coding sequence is TGTGCCAAAGAACAGGGTACTAACTATGGCTACACCTTC.

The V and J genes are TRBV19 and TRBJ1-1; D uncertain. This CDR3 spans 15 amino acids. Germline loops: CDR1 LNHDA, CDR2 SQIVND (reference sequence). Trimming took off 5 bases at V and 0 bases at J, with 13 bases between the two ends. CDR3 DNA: TGTGCCAGTAGTTCCACGACGGCTTTGAACACTGAAGCTTTCTTT. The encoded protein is CASSSTTALNTEAFF.

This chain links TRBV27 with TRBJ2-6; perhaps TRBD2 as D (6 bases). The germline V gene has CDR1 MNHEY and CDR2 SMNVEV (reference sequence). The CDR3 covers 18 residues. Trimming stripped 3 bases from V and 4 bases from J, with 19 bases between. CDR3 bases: TGTGCCAGCAGTTTCCAGGGAGGAGTTGGTACGGGGGCCAACGTCCTGACTTTC. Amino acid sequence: CASSFQGGVGTGANVLTF.

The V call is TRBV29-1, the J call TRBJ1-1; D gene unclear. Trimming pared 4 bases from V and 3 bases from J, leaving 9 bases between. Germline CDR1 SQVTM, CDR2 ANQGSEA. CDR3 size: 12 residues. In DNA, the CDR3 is TGCAGCGTTGTGTGGGATTACACTGAAGCTTTCTTT. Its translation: CSVVWDYTEAFF. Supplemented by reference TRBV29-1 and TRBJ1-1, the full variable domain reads SAVISQKPSRDICQRGTSLTIQCQVDSQVTMMFWYRQQPGQSLTLIATANQGSEATYESGFVIDKFPISRPNLTFSTLTVSNMSPEDSSIYLCSVVWDYTEAFFGQGTRLTVV.

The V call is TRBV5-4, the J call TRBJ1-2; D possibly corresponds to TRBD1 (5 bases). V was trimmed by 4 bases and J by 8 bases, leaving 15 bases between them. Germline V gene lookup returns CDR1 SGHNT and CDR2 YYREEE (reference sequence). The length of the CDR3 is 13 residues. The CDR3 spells CASSRGAQEGYTF. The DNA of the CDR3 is TGTGCCAGCAGCCGCGGGGCCCAGGAGGGCTACACCTTC. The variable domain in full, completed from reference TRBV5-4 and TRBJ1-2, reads ETGVTQSPTHLIKTRGQQVTLRCSSQSGHNTVSWYQQALGQGPQFIFQYYREEENGRGNFPPRFSGLQFPNYSSELNVNALELDDSALYLCASSRGAQEGYTFGSGTRLTVV.